This TCR beta chain stems from a study of memory CD4+ T cells and cytomegalovirus serostatus. The germline gives CDR1 SGHKS, CDR2 YYEKEE (reference sequence). This CDR3 region has 15 residues. V shed 3 bases, J shed 4 bases, and the junction held 6 bases outside the gene matches. Single viable CD3+CD4+CD8-CD45RO+ cells were sorted as the memory CD4+ T cells. Authors' processing steps: After removing out-of-frame reads, under 2.5 million distinct TCRbeta sequences remained. TCRdb keeps only in-frame clones here, not all; method: immunoSEQ multiplex PCR. Clonal size and the V and J genes are those of that table, whereas D and trimming came from the DNA. This sample has under 40,000 clones, with 70% to 80% found just once.

The J gene is TRBJ1-2, the V gene TRBV5-5; 10 bases are shared with TRBD1. The TCR originated in an adult in good health and CMV-seropositive. The source material was memory CD4+ T cells from blood. CDR3 sequence (DNA): TGTGCCAGCAGCTGGGGACAGGGGTCGACCTATGGCTACACCTTC. Translation: CASSWGQGSTYGYTF.